One and the same sample provided the 26 T cell receptor beta chains below, sequenced in a study of shared clonotypes between healthy human individuals. Generated by immunoSEQ multiplex PCR, the TCRdb table keeps only in-frame clones and is missing some. Of over 2 million clones detected, less than 95% appear once; the ten largest clones hold 0.37%. Sequenced input: naive CD4+ T cells from PBMCs. Indicated subset: CD45RA+ positively selected. These TCRs come from a man between 18 and 29 years old in good health. Some clones in this sample may be carry-over from other donors' samples.

The V call is TRBV5-4, the J call TRBJ1-1, with no clear D. CDR3 length: 15 amino acids. From germline, CDR1 is SGHNT and CDR2 YYREEE (reference sequence). V was trimmed by 0 bases and J by 1 base, leaving 10 bases between them. The CDR3 region is CASSLGDGRNTEAFF. CDR3 nucleotide sequence: TGTGCCAGCAGCTTGGGTGATGGAAGGAACACTGAAGCTTTCTTT.

The chain employs TRBV4-1 and TRBJ2-3; weak D call: TRBD2 (6 bases). The length of the CDR3 is 16 residues. Germline CDR1 and CDR2: MGHRA and YSYEKL. Between the trimmed V and J ends, which lost 3 bases and 2 bases, there was a span of 15 bases. The CDR3 coding sequence is TGCGCCAGCAGCCAGACCGGGACTTTCAACACAGATACGCAGTATTTT. Residues: CASSQTGTFNTDTQYF.

This clone was found once. The chain combines TRBV6-5 with TRBJ2-3; 8 bases fit TRBD1. In germline, CDR1 is MNHEY, CDR2 SVGAGI. V shed 6 bases, J shed 4 bases, and the junction held 6 bases outside the gene matches. The CDR3 runs to 14 residues. The CDR3 sequence is CASSKDRVADTQYF. The CDR3 DNA is TGTGCCAGCAGCAAGGACAGGGTGGCAGATACGCAGTATTTT.

This chain links TRBV5-4 with TRBJ1-1; D perhaps matches TRBD1 (6 bases). The CDR3 has 17 amino acids. The germline V and J ends were trimmed by 7 bases and 4 bases, with 26 bases remaining between them. Germline V lookup: CDR1 SGHNT, CDR2 YYREEE (reference sequence). CDR3 residues: CASASPGWGGQSTEAFF. As DNA, the CDR3 is TGTGCCAGCGCCTCCCCTGGTTGGGGGGGCCAGAGCACTGAAGCTTTCTTT. The full variable domain, rest sourced from reference TRBV5-4 and TRBJ1-1, is ETGVTQSPTHLIKTRGQQVTLRCSSQSGHNTVSWYQQALGQGPQFIFQYYREEENGRGNFPPRFSGLQFPNYSSELNVNALELDDSALYLCASASPGWGGQSTEAFFGQGTRLTVV.

The V and J genes are TRBV10-1 and TRBJ2-1; D may be TRBD1 (6 bases). CDR1 WNHNN and CDR2 SYGVQD come from the germline V gene (reference sequence). This CDR3 contains 14 residues. V was shortened by 3 bases and J by 5 bases, with 11 bases between the two germline ends. The CDR3 region is CASSEGQGNNEQFF. CDR3 coding DNA: TGCGCCAGCAGTGAAGGGCAGGGGAACAATGAGCAGTTCTTC.

The chain couples TRBV5-1 to TRBJ1-5; a possible D gene is TRBD1 (6 bases). Germline-derived CDR1 and CDR2 are SGHRS and YFSETQ. Deletions cut 0 bases from V and 1 base from J, with 8 bases between. This CDR3 contains 15 residues. The CDR3 DNA reads TGCGCCAGCAGCTTGGCGGGGGCGAGCAATCAGCCCCAGCATTTT. Translated: CASSLAGASNQPQHF.

This clone was picked up one time. The chain joins TRBV28 to TRBJ2-1; 10 bases match TRBD2. The CDR3 covers 16 residues. J lost 9 bases, V lost 2 bases, and 10 bases had no gene match. CDR1 and CDR2 from the germline V gene are MDHEN and SYDVKM. This chain's CDR3 is CASSLPGLAGAPEQFF. Here the CDR3 DNA reads TGTGCCAGCAGTTTACCCGGTCTAGCGGGAGCACCTGAGCAGTTCTTC.

The V call is TRBV7-9, the J call TRBJ2-1; 10 bases are a match to TRBD2. The CDR3 sequence is 18 residues long. CDR1 SEHNR and CDR2 FQNEAQ come from the germline V gene (reference sequence). V shed 0 bases and J 9 bases; nucleotides not matched to a gene: 14. The CDR3 nucleotides read TGTGCCAGCAGCTTAGCGGGCCTTCCTAGCGGGAGAGTACCTGAGCAGTTCTTC. This codes for CASSLAGLPSGRVPEQFF. Supplemented by reference TRBV7-9 and TRBJ2-1, the full variable domain reads DTGVSQNPRHKITKRGQNVTFRCDPISEHNRLYWYRQTLGQGPEFLTYFQNEAQLEKSRLLSDRFSAERPKGSFSTLEIQRTEQGDSAMYLCASSLAGLPSGRVPEQFFGPGTRLTVL.

The chain combines TRBV6-1 with TRBJ2-1; possibly TRBD1 for D (6 bases). CDR3 size: 15 residues. The germline gives CDR1 MNHNS, CDR2 SASEGT. V was pared by 6 bases and J by 3 bases, with 15 bases between. The CDR3 nucleotides read TGTGCCAGCAGAGAGATGAGGGGGTTCTACAATGAGCAGTTCTTC. It yields the protein CASREMRGFYNEQFF.

This clone showed up just a few times. This sample includes further DNA sequences coding for the same CDR3. The genes are TRBV6-5 and TRBJ1-1, with D uncertain. The germline CDR1 and CDR2 sequences are MNHEY and SVGAGI. The V gene lost 0 bases and the J gene lost 3 bases, with 5 bases spanning the gap. This CDR3 has 13 residues. The CDR3 DNA reads as TGTGCCAGCAGTTACTCGAGGGACACTGAAGCTTTCTTT. Translating gives CASSYSRDTEAFF.

This chain links TRBV29-1 with TRBJ2-2; TRBD1 matches 9 bases. Germline CDR1 is SQVTM and CDR2 is ANQGSEA. V trimming: 3 bases; J trimming: 2 bases; junction bases outside the gene matches: 4. This CDR3 comprises 15 residues. CDR3 amino acids: CSVDTGQGNTGELFF. DNA for the CDR3: TGCAGCGTTGATACGGGACAGGGAAACACCGGGGAGCTGTTTTTT.

This chain joins TRBV15 and TRBJ2-2; unclear D gene. V was clipped by 5 bases and J by 0 bases, with 7 bases between them. CDR3 size: 14 residues. The germline gives CDR1 LNHNV, CDR2 YYDKDF (reference sequence). The CDR3 DNA is TGTGCCACCAGCGTACGGGCGAACACCGGGGAGCTGTTTTTT. This encodes CATSVRANTGELFF.

The CDR3 region is CASSQGSGTEAKLAKNIQYF. CDR3 nucleotides: TGCGCCAGCAGCCAAGGTTCCGGGACAGAAGCCAAACTAGCCAAAAACATTCAGTACTTC. The chain is built from TRBV4-3 and TRBJ2-4, with TRBD1 matching over 7 bases. V was pared by 1 base and J by 0 bases, with 15 bases of the junction left unmatched. This CDR3 has 20 amino acids. Germline V gene sequence: CDR1 LGHNA, CDR2 YSLEER.

CDR3 sequence (DNA): TGCGCCAGCAGCCAAGGCCCCGGCAGGGTCATCAAAGCTTTCTTT. Its protein is CASSQGPGRVIKAFF. The chain has TRBV4-1 and TRBJ1-1; D might be TRBD1 (5 bases). Germline assignment: CDR1 MGHRA and CDR2 YSYEKL. V was trimmed by 1 base and J by 9 bases, leaving 18 bases between them. This CDR3 spans 15 amino acids.

This rearrangement joins TRBV7-9 to TRBJ1-2, with D possibly matching TRBD1 (6 bases). The germline V gene encodes CDR1 SEHNR and CDR2 FQNEAQ (reference sequence). CDR3 size: 15 residues. With 5 bases removed from V and 6 bases from J, the gap between germline ends came to 19 bases. CDR3 sequence (DNA): TGTGCCAGCAGCCCAGACCAGGGTGACAGGAATGGCTACACCTTC. Translated: CASSPDQGDRNGYTF.

The gene calls are TRBV7-9 and TRBJ2-2; D call uncertain. The CDR3 covers 15 residues. The V end lost 2 bases, the J end lost 6 bases, and 13 bases lay between the germline ends. Germline CDR1 and CDR2: SEHNR and FQNEAQ (reference sequence). The CDR3 reads CASSLSRLLPGELFF. For the CDR3, the DNA is TGTGCCAGCAGCTTAAGCAGACTTCTTCCCGGGGAGCTGTTTTTT.

The chain is built from TRBV19 and TRBJ2-7; D ambiguous. The germline V gene has CDR1 LNHDA and CDR2 SQIVND (reference sequence). V dropped 9 bases and J dropped 0 bases, with 12 bases sitting between them. This CDR3 contains 13 residues. CDR3 bases: TGTGCCAGCGAACCCGAAGGCTCCTACGAGCAGTACTTC. Amino acid sequence: CASEPEGSYEQYF.

This sequence joins TRBV10-3 and TRBJ1-2; TRBD1 is a possible D gene (6 bases). The CDR3 covers 16 residues. The V gene lost 6 bases and the J gene lost 8 bases, with 25 bases spanning the gap. Germline lookup yields CDR1 ENHRY and CDR2 SYGVKD. This CDR3 is CAIRGEGVPLPGGYTF. CDR3 bases: TGTGCCATCAGGGGGGAGGGGGTCCCTCTTCCCGGAGGCTACACCTTC.

V is TRBV7-2 and J is TRBJ2-7; 10 bases agree with TRBD2. This CDR3 comprises 14 residues. The V and J ends lost 5 bases and 6 bases, in that order; junction bases with no gene match: 7. The germline V gene encodes CDR1 SGHTA and CDR2 FQGNSA. The CDR3 loop is CASSRSGRAGEQYF. Here the CDR3 DNA reads TGTGCCAGCAGCAGGAGCGGGAGGGCCGGCGAGCAGTACTTC.

The genes are TRBV6-1 and TRBJ1-2; unclear D gene. Germline values: CDR1 MNHNS, CDR2 SASEGT. V dropped 0 bases and J dropped 5 bases, with 13 bases sitting between them. The CDR3 is 15 residues long. The CDR3 coding sequence is TGTGCCAGCAGTGAAGCGCAGGCTTACCTATATGGCTACACCTTC. It yields the protein CASSEAQAYLYGYTF.

The gene calls are TRBV27 and TRBJ2-7; either TRBD1 or TRBD2 may supply D (5 bases each). The CDR3 is 13 amino acids. With 10 bases removed from V and 0 bases from J, the gap between germline ends came to 13 bases. CDR1 and CDR2 (germline): MNHEY, SMNVEV (reference sequence). DNA of the CDR3: TGTGCCACCTGGGGACCCAACTCCTACGAGCAGTACTTC. This codes for CATWGPNSYEQYF.

The rearrangement links TRBV18 to TRBJ2-5; possible D gene TRBD2, 6 bases. The V and J ends lost 0 bases and 5 bases respectively, with 13 bases between them. Germline V gene data show CDR1 as KGHSH and CDR2 as LQKENI. The CDR3 is 15 residues long. The CDR3 DNA sequence: TGTGCCAGCTCACCACCATGGGGCCGGGGGGAGACCCAGTACTTC. Protein sequence: CASSPPWGRGETQYF.

Turning to this clone: Relative to the germline gene, one junction end is altered; a read error may explain this. CDR3 coding DNA: TGTGCCAGCAGCCCCCAGAACGCCGGGGAGCTGTTTTTT. Residues: CASSPQNAGELFF. The gene calls are TRBV28 and TRBJ2-2; the D is unclear. The CDR3 loop spans 13 amino acids. The germline CDR1 and CDR2 sequences are MDHEN and SYDVKM.

This chain uses TRBV19 with TRBJ1-2; D remains ambiguous. Germline V gene data show CDR1 as LNHDA and CDR2 as SQIVND (reference sequence). The CDR3 runs to 17 residues. V was trimmed by 7 bases and J by 7 bases, leaving 28 bases between them. The CDR3 nucleotides read TGTGCCAGTACCCACTTTTACTGGCAGTTGGATTTCGGTGGCTACACCTTC. Encoded protein: CASTHFYWQLDFGGYTF. Based on the CDR3 plus reference TRBV19 and TRBJ1-2, the full variable domain is DGGITQSPKYLFRKEGQNVTLSCEQNLNHDAMYWYRQDPGQGLRLIYYSQIVNDFQKGDIAEGYSVSREKKESFPLTVTSAQKNPTAFYLCASTHFYWQLDFGGYTFGSGTRLTVV.

The CDR3, as DNA: TGCGCCAGCAGCCAAGTCCAGGGTGCAAAACTGTTTTTT. Translated: CASSQVQGAKLFF. This chain links TRBV4-1 with TRBJ1-4; D is possibly TRBD1 (5 bases). CDR1 is MGHRA, CDR2 YSYEKL, per germline. Trimming took 1 base from V and 10 from J, leaving 10 bases between them. This CDR3 is 13 amino acids long.

V usage is TRBV7-9 and J usage is TRBJ2-7; D assignment may be TRBD1 or TRBD2 (6 bases each). Trimming cost V 2 bases and J 5 bases, with 16 bases left between them. The CDR3 length is 15 residues. Germline loops: CDR1 SEHNR, CDR2 FQNEAQ (reference sequence). The CDR3 region has the DNA TGTGCCAGCAGCTTACACGGCGGAGGGGGGCACGAGCAGTACTTC. Its translation: CASSLHGGGGHEQYF. Looking up the rest from reference TRBV7-9 and TRBJ2-7 gives the full variable domain: DTGVSQNPRHKITKRGQNVTFRCDPISEHNRLYWYRQTLGQGPEFLTYFQNEAQLEKSRLLSDRFSAERPKGSFSTLEIQRTEQGDSAMYLCASSLHGGGGHEQYFGPGTRLTVT.